The 21 T cell receptor beta chains in this list originate from one sample, sequenced in a study of identical twins. TCRdb fed the 5' RACE reads into MiXCR, producing one record per CDR3 protein. The sample carries about 210,000 distinct CDR3 sequences, roughly a tenth recorded once. What was sequenced was memory (CD45RO+) T cells sorted from blood. These receptors were obtained from a woman aged 18-35 years in good health.

This clonotype was detected only a few times. The chain is built from TRBV5-4 and TRBJ1-2; 7 bases agree with TRBD1. The length of the CDR3 is 15 residues. Per germline, CDR1 SGHNT and CDR2 YYREEE (reference sequence). With V trimmed by 3 bases and J by 5 bases, 10 bases remained unmatched. The CDR3 DNA follows: TGTGCCAGCAGCTCCCCCCGACAGGGTGGTTATGGCTACACCTTC. Translation gives CASSSPRQGGYGYTF.

The chain combines TRBV6-1 with TRBJ2-1; D might be TRBD1 (5 bases). V was cut by 6 bases and J by 2 bases, with 17 bases left in between. The germline V gene has CDR1 MNHNS and CDR2 SASEGT. The CDR3 runs 16 residues. CDR3 coding DNA: TGTGCCAGCAGCGCCAACCGAAGGGGCACCTACAATGAGCAGTTCTTC. Amino acid sequence: CASSANRRGTYNEQFF.

This clonotype was counted between two and nine times. DNA for the CDR3: TGCAGTGCTTCCCTTATGGTGACCTCTGGAAACACCATATATTTT. It is translated as CSASLMVTSGNTIYF. This chain links TRBV20-1 with TRBJ1-3; D uncertain. Trimming stripped 5 bases from V and 0 bases from J, with 14 bases between. Germline values: CDR1 DFQATT, CDR2 SNEGSKA (reference sequence). CDR3 length: 15 residues.

The chain recombines TRBV7-9 with TRBJ2-7; 7 positions agree with TRBD2. This CDR3 spans 14 amino acids. The J segment lost 3 bases and the V segment lost 7 bases, leaving 9 bases of the junction unmatched. Germline CDR1 and CDR2: SEHNR and FQNEAQ (reference sequence). CDR3 sequence: CASNRLAENYEQYF. CDR3 coding DNA: TGTGCCAGCAACCGGCTAGCGGAGAACTACGAGCAGTACTTC.

The rearrangement links TRBV4-2 to TRBJ2-5; 9 positions agree with TRBD1. CDR1 and CDR2 (germline): LGHNA, YNFKEQ. CDR3 length: 14 amino acids. Trimming at V came to 2 bases and at J to 3 bases, leaving 1 base not matched to a gene. CDR3 sequence (DNA): TGTGCCAGCAGCCAAAGGGACAGGGAAGAGACCCAGTACTTC. As protein: CASSQRDREETQYF.

The chain employs TRBV6-5 and TRBJ1-5; possibly TRBD1 for D (6 bases). Germline lookup yields CDR1 MNHEY and CDR2 SVGAGI. The CDR3 is 13 residues long. Trimming took off 4 bases at V and 7 bases at J, with 11 bases between the two ends. The CDR3 loop reads CASSSGQRQPQHF. The CDR3 DNA sequence: TGTGCCAGCAGTTCCGGACAGCGGCAGCCCCAGCATTTT.

This clonotype was recorded many times. This chain links TRBV5-1 with TRBJ1-5; perhaps TRBD1 as D (6 bases). Germline values: CDR1 SGHRS, CDR2 YFSETQ. CDR3 length: 15 residues. Trimming pared 0 bases from V and 6 bases from J, leaving 13 bases between. The CDR3 here is CASSLEGDPSQPQHF. The CDR3 nucleotides read TGCGCCAGCAGCTTGGAGGGGGATCCCAGTCAGCCCCAGCATTTT. The complete variable domain, with remaining parts taken from reference TRBV5-1 and TRBJ1-5, reads KAGVTQTPRYLIKTRGQQVTLSCSPISGHRSVSWYQQTPGQGLQFLFEYFSETQRNKGNFPGRFSGRQFSNSRSEMNVSTLELGDSALYLCASSLEGDPSQPQHFGDGTRLSIL.

This clonotype was counted ten times or more. V gene TRBV12-3 or TRBV12-4 combines with J gene TRBJ2-2, with D perhaps matching TRBD1 (6 bases). This CDR3 contains 13 residues. Trimming cost V 5 bases and J 7 bases, with 11 bases left between them. The CDR3 here is CASSVQGSGELFF. In DNA form, the CDR3 reads TGTGCCAGCAGTGTCCAGGGGAGCGGGGAGCTGTTTTTT.

The CDR3 DNA reads TGTGCCAGCAGCTTAGCGGGAGTCGATTTCAATGAGCAGTTCTTC. It yields the protein CASSLAGVDFNEQFF. The chain recombines TRBV6-5 with TRBJ2-1; 9 positions match TRBD2. Germline CDR1 and CDR2: MNHEY and SVGAGI. CDR3 length equals 15 residues. V trimming: 6 bases; J trimming: 6 bases; junction bases outside the gene matches: 9.

This clonotype appeared a few times. The V gene is TRBV12-3 or TRBV12-4, the J gene TRBJ2-6; D call uncertain. V lost 4 bases, J lost 0 bases, and 4 bases lay in between. CDR3 length: 14 residues. The CDR3 DNA is TGTGCCAGCAGTTCGGCCTCTGGGGCCAACGTCCTGACTTTC. Translated: CASSSASGANVLTF.

This clonotype was observed a few times. The rearrangement links TRBV11-3 to TRBJ2-1, with 11 bases matching TRBD2. The ends lost 5 bases at V and 6 bases at J; junction bases unmatched: 12. This CDR3 spans 17 amino acids. Germline V gene data show CDR1 as SGHNT and CDR2 as YENEEA. CDR3 residues: CASSPNLLAGATNEQFF. The CDR3 bases are TGTGCCAGCAGCCCCAATTTACTAGCGGGGGCCACCAATGAGCAGTTCTTC.

The chain couples TRBV5-5 to TRBJ2-6; D is ambiguous. V lost 2 bases and J lost 0, with 12 bases in between. The CDR3 is 17 amino acids. CDR1 and CDR2 (germline): SGHKS, YYEKEE (reference sequence). The CDR3 protein is CASSLYDRHSGANVLTF. CDR3 in DNA: TGTGCCAGCAGCTTATACGACCGCCACTCTGGGGCCAACGTCCTGACTTTC.

In its sample, this clonotype was seen a few times. This rearrangement joins TRBV7-2 to TRBJ2-1; tentatively, D is TRBD2 (6 bases). The CDR3 is 14 residues long. Trimming left V 0 bases short and J 7 bases short, with 10 bases between. Looked up from germline, CDR1 is SGHTA and CDR2 is FQGNSA. This CDR3 reads CASSLAYGGNEQFF. In DNA, the CDR3 is TGTGCCAGCAGCTTAGCGTACGGGGGAAATGAGCAGTTCTTC.

The rearrangement joins TRBV24-1 to TRBJ2-7; perhaps D is TRBD1 or TRBD2 (5 bases each). The V gene's germline CDR1 is KGHDR and CDR2 SFDVKD. There are 15 residues in the CDR3. V lost 9 bases and J lost 3, with 20 bases in between. CDR3 DNA: TGTGCCACCCCCACTGGGGGTAATCACATCTACGAGCAGTACTTC. Translating it yields CATPTGGNHIYEQYF.

Ten or more counts support this clonotype. The gene calls are TRBV20-1 and TRBJ2-3; tentative D call: TRBD1 (6 bases). Germline CDR1 is DFQATT and CDR2 is SNEGSKA (reference sequence). With 2 bases removed from V and 6 bases from J, the gap between germline ends came to 12 bases. This CDR3 has 13 residues. CDR3 coding DNA: TGCAGTGCTAGATTACAGGGACCCGATACGCAGTATTTT. Encoded protein: CSARLQGPDTQYF.

The chain employs TRBV5-5 and TRBJ2-7, with D uncertain. The V end was cut by 1 base, the J end by 7 bases, with 15 bases between. The germline V gene encodes CDR1 SGHKS and CDR2 YYEKEE (reference sequence). The CDR3 covers 14 residues. DNA of the CDR3: TGTGCCAGCAGCTTGTGGCAGGCCTCCGGGGAGCAGTACTTC. Amino acid sequence: CASSLWQASGEQYF.

This clonotype was observed a handful of times. V and J are TRBV28 and TRBJ1-5, with D hard to call. V was shortened by 6 bases and J by 5 bases, with 8 bases between the two germline ends. The CDR3 has 12 amino acids. Germline lookup yields CDR1 MDHEN and CDR2 SYDVKM. CDR3 residues: CASSLRDQPQHF. CDR3 DNA: TGTGCCAGCAGCTTGAGAGATCAGCCCCAGCATTTT.

This clonotype has just a few counts. The chain recombines TRBV20-1 with TRBJ1-2; D not resolved. The CDR3 runs to 13 residues. V dropped 0 bases and J dropped 8 bases, with 13 bases sitting between them. Per germline, CDR1 DFQATT and CDR2 SNEGSKA (reference sequence). The CDR3 region is CSARDTIQRGYTF. CDR3 nucleotide sequence: TGCAGTGCTAGAGATACGATTCAGAGAGGCTACACCTTC.

The chain employs TRBV7-9 and TRBJ2-3; no clear D. Per the germline V gene, CDR1 is SEHNR and CDR2 is FQNEAQ (reference sequence). This CDR3 region has 13 residues. V was clipped by 5 bases and J by 4 bases, with 10 bases between them. CDR3 nucleotide sequence: TGTGCCAGCAGCCCGTATGTGGCAGATACGCAGTATTTT. This sequence encodes CASSPYVADTQYF.

The rearrangement joins TRBV6-2 or TRBV6-3 to TRBJ1-5; 7 bases match TRBD1. Trimming cost V 5 bases and J 5 bases; bases outside gene matches: 6. This CDR3 is built from 14 residues. Germline CDR1 is MNHEY and CDR2 is SVGEGT. The CDR3 reads CASSPPGQHQPQHF. The CDR3 DNA sequence: TGTGCCAGCAGTCCTCCGGGACAGCATCAGCCCCAGCATTTT.

This clonotype turned up a few times. The genes are TRBV5-1 and TRBJ1-1; TRBD1 is a possible D gene (5 bases). V was shortened by 7 bases and J by 0 bases, with 16 bases between the two germline ends. Looked up from germline, CDR1 is SGHRS and CDR2 is YFSETQ. The length of the CDR3 is 15 residues. For the CDR3, the DNA is TGCGCCAGCTCGGGGGAGGGGAGGATGAACACTGAAGCTTTCTTT. Translation: CASSGEGRMNTEAFF.